This T cell receptor beta chain comes out of a study of early T cells in non-severe SARS-CoV-2 infection. Study summary: The sequenced material was bulk RNA from unsorted whole blood, and its chains were unpaired.

The germline V and J ends were trimmed by 0 bases and 5 bases, with 11 bases remaining between them. The CDR3 has 15 residues. Individually, cDNA molecules had unique molecular identifiers attached to them. TCRdb processed the 5' RACE reads anew with MiXCR; each CDR3 protein has one entry. The table lists roughly 70,000 distinct CDR3 sequences, about 19% of them singletons. The chain combines TRBV12-3 or TRBV12-4 with TRBJ1-5, with unresolved D. The receptor was derived from an adult who was a healthcare worker with PCR-confirmed SARS-CoV-2 infection or an uninfected control (not recorded which). The sequencing here drew on whole blood, taken at baseline. Here the CDR3 DNA reads TGTGCCAGCAGTTTAGCGCACAGCACTCATCAGCCCCAGCATTTT. Amino acid sequence: CASSLAHSTHQPQHF.